What follows are 29 T cell receptor beta chains derived from one specimen sequenced in a study of T cells after yellow fever vaccination. TCRdb passed the 5' RACE reads through MiXCR, listing each CDR3 protein once. The sample holds around 590,000 distinct CDR3 sequences; about 12% are singletons and the top ten take under 15%. The sample was PBMCs, taken on the day of the yellow fever booster vaccination. Source of these receptors: a young man who received the YFV17D yellow fever vaccine.

This clonotype was recorded a few times. The chain is built from TRBV20-1 and TRBJ2-3; D call uncertain. Germline V lookup: CDR1 DFQATT, CDR2 SNEGSKA (reference sequence). The length of the CDR3 is 12 residues. Trimming removed 1 base from V and 4 bases from J, with 6 bases in between. This CDR3 reads CSARAQADTQYF. CDR3 DNA sequence: TGCAGTGCTAGAGCCCAAGCAGATACGCAGTATTTT.

This clonotype was observed a handful of times. The chain carries TRBV5-1 and TRBJ1-2, with TRBD1 as a possible D gene (6 bases). The CDR3 has 13 amino acids. Germline V gene data show CDR1 as SGHRS and CDR2 as YFSETQ. The V gene lost 2 bases and the J gene lost 7 bases, with 12 bases spanning the gap. CDR3 region: CASSLNRDVGYTF. The CDR3 nucleotides read TGCGCCAGCAGCTTAAACAGGGACGTTGGCTACACCTTC.

This chain connects TRBV7-2 to TRBJ2-3; D possibly corresponds to TRBD1 (6 bases). Germline CDR1 and CDR2: SGHTA and FQGNSA. Trimming took off 1 base at V and 4 bases at J, with 9 bases between the two ends. The CDR3 totals 14 residues. The CDR3 region is CASSLGGHADTQYF. The CDR3 DNA reads TGTGCCAGCAGCTTAGGGGGGCACGCAGATACGCAGTATTTT.

The chain carries TRBV6-2 or TRBV6-3 and TRBJ1-4; D may be TRBD1 (5 bases). Germline V gives CDR1 MNHEY, CDR2 SVGEGT. CDR3 length equals 17 residues. V lost 4 bases and J 0 bases, leaving 15 bases between the germline ends. This CDR3 reads CASSFREFATTNEKLFF. The CDR3 nucleotides are TGTGCCAGCAGTTTCAGGGAATTCGCCACAACTAATGAAAAACTGTTTTTT.

This clonotype was detected only a few times. V is TRBV6-2 or TRBV6-3 and J is TRBJ2-3; 11 positions agree with TRBD2. J was trimmed by 5 bases and V by 8 bases; bases with no gene match: 12. Germline V gives CDR1 MNHEY, CDR2 SVGEGT. CDR3 length equals 16 residues. In DNA form, the CDR3 reads TGTGCCAGCCGTCCTCCACTAGCGGGAGTTGGAGATACGCAGTATTTT. Residues: CASRPPLAGVGDTQYF.

The CDR3 is CASSIGLAGFTYEQYF. CDR3 nucleotides: TGTGCCAGCAGCATCGGACTAGCGGGGTTTACCTACGAGCAGTACTTC. The genes are TRBV7-8 and TRBJ2-7; 12 bases are shared with TRBD2. This CDR3 spans 16 amino acids. V gave up 5 bases and J gave up 2 bases; unmatched junction bases: 7. In germline, CDR1 is SGHVS, CDR2 FQNEAQ.

This clonotype turned up a few times. CDR3 sequence (DNA): TGTGCCAGCAGCTGGCCGGGACAGGGCGAAGAGACCCAGTACTTC. Protein product: CASSWPGQGEETQYF. The chain employs TRBV5-6 and TRBJ2-5; 9 bases fit TRBD1. The CDR3 is 15 residues long. The trim removed 3 bases at V and 3 bases at J, leaving 6 bases unmatched. Germline CDR1 reads SGHDT; CDR2 reads YYEEEE.

The genes are TRBV29-1 and TRBJ2-5; weak D call: TRBD2 (6 bases). This CDR3 is built from 15 residues. Per the germline V gene, CDR1 is SQVTM and CDR2 is ANQGSEA. V was shortened by 3 bases and J by 2 bases, with 16 bases between the two germline ends. CDR3 loop: CSVDGAGRRQETQYF. The DNA for the CDR3 is TGCAGCGTTGACGGTGCGGGGCGCCGGCAAGAGACCCAGTACTTC.

This clonotype has only a few counts. The chain employs TRBV7-2 and TRBJ2-7; tentative D call: TRBD1 (5 bases). CDR3 length: 16 amino acids. V was shortened by 4 bases and J by 1 base, with 17 bases between the two germline ends. CDR1 is SGHTA, CDR2 FQGNSA, per germline. CDR3 sequence: CASSSPDRAESYEQYF. CDR3 nucleotides: TGTGCCAGCAGCTCCCCTGACAGAGCCGAATCCTACGAGCAGTACTTC.

Ten or more counts support this clonotype. The chain joins TRBV7-9 to TRBJ2-1, with TRBD2 as a possible D gene (5 bases). Germline V gives CDR1 SEHNR, CDR2 FQNEAQ (reference sequence). With 1 base removed from V and 4 bases from J, the gap between germline ends came to 11 bases. This CDR3 comprises 15 residues. CDR3 protein: CASSLVRVNYNEQFF. The CDR3 DNA is TGTGCCAGCAGCTTAGTGAGGGTGAATTACAATGAGCAGTTCTTC.

This clonotype appeared a few times. This chain connects TRBV7-8 to TRBJ2-4; a weak D match, TRBD2 (6 bases). Germline V lookup: CDR1 SGHVS, CDR2 FQNEAQ. Trimming shortened V by 5 bases and J by 7 bases, and 18 bases separated the two germline ends. There are 15 residues in the CDR3. The CDR3 region is CASSMGPGTLNIQYF. CDR3 sequence (DNA): TGTGCCAGCAGCATGGGTCCCGGGACTTTGAACATTCAGTACTTC. Full variable domain (outside the CDR3, taken from reference TRBV7-8 and TRBJ2-4): GAGVSQSPRYKVAKRGQDVALRCDPISGHVSLFWYQQALGQGPEFLTYFQNEAQLDKSGLPSDRFFAERPEGSVSTLKIQRTQQEDSAVYLCASSMGPGTLNIQYFGAGTRLSVL.

The chain carries TRBV30 and TRBJ2-3; D call uncertain. The CDR3 is made up of 13 amino acids. Germline V lookup: CDR1 GTSNPN, CDR2 SVGIG (reference sequence). The V and J ends lost 0 bases and 2 bases respectively, with 6 bases between them. CDR3 coding DNA: TGTGCCTGGAGTGTTCTTTTCACAGATACGCAGTATTTT. It codes for CAWSVLFTDTQYF.

This clonotype was detected many times. The chain employs TRBV7-2 and TRBJ2-7; TRBD2 aligns across 8 bases. J lost 2 bases, V lost 2 bases, and 5 bases had no gene match. The CDR3 runs 15 residues. Germline V gene lookup returns CDR1 SGHTA and CDR2 FQGNSA. The CDR3 bases are TGTGCCAGCAGCTTAAGGCTAGCGGGCCCCTACGAGCAGTACTTC. It yields the protein CASSLRLAGPYEQYF.

The gene calls are TRBV6-1 and TRBJ2-5; no clear D. The V and J ends lost 4 bases and 3 bases respectively, with 9 bases between them. Germline values: CDR1 MNHNS, CDR2 SASEGT. This CDR3 is built from 13 residues. The CDR3 DNA reads as TGTGCCAGCAGTGCTTTGAGGAAAGAGACCCAGTACTTC. It encodes CASSALRKETQYF.

There are a few counts of this clonotype. The V call is TRBV20-1, the J call TRBJ2-3, with D possibly matching TRBD2 (5 bases). Deletions cut 1 base from V and 5 bases from J, with 10 bases between. Germline V lookup: CDR1 DFQATT, CDR2 SNEGSKA (reference sequence). The CDR3 extends over 13 amino acids. The CDR3 DNA reads as TGCAGTGCTAGAGGAGGGAATAGAGATACGCAGTATTTT. Encoded protein: CSARGGNRDTQYF.

This clonotype occurred a few times. The V call is TRBV4-3, the J call TRBJ2-1; no clear D. With 4 bases removed from V and 8 bases from J, the gap between germline ends came to 15 bases. This CDR3 spans 14 amino acids. Germline V lookup: CDR1 LGHNA, CDR2 YSLEER. As DNA, the CDR3 is TGCGCCAGCAGCCGGCAACGGACCTTCTATGAGCAGTTCTTC. As protein: CASSRQRTFYEQFF.

This clonotype was detected many times. CDR3 in amino acids: CSATPDRGLGSPLHF. The CDR3 nucleotides are TGCAGTGCTACCCCCGACAGGGGGCTTGGGTCACCCCTCCACTTT. The gene calls are TRBV20-1 and TRBJ1-6, with TRBD1 matching 10 bases. The trim removed 4 bases at V and 10 bases at J, leaving 10 bases unmatched. CDR3 length: 15 residues. Looked up from germline, CDR1 is DFQATT and CDR2 is SNEGSKA (reference sequence).

This clonotype appeared a few times. The chain joins TRBV5-6 to TRBJ1-4; D may be TRBD1 (6 bases). This CDR3 contains 19 residues. Trimming stripped 3 bases from V and 0 bases from J, with 21 bases between. Germline CDR1 and CDR2: SGHDT and YYEEEE. The CDR3, as DNA: TGTGCCAGCAGCTCCTCCGGGACACTATTTAAACCAACTAATGAAAAACTGTTTTTT. Its protein is CASSSSGTLFKPTNEKLFF.

This clonotype was picked up a small number of times. The V call is TRBV20-1, the J call TRBJ1-4; 10 positions agree with TRBD1. CDR1 and CDR2 (germline): DFQATT, SNEGSKA (reference sequence). With 1 base clipped from V and 6 bases from J, the junction kept 8 bases outside the gene matches. This CDR3 comprises 16 residues. CDR3 coding DNA: TGCAGTGCTAGAGTCCGGGACAGGGGATGGGATGAAAAACTGTTTTTT. Its protein is CSARVRDRGWDEKLFF.

This rearrangement joins TRBV29-1 to TRBJ2-7; 8 bases are a match to TRBD2. Germline CDR1 and CDR2: SQVTM and ANQGSEA. The ends lost 6 bases at V and 4 bases at J; junction bases unmatched: 11. The CDR3 totals 14 residues. CDR3 in amino acids: CSVGGAGGKYEQYF. In DNA, the CDR3 is TGCAGCGTGGGCGGTGCGGGGGGCAAGTACGAGCAGTACTTC.

The sample holds many counts of this clonotype. This chain joins TRBV27 and TRBJ1-4; D is ambiguous. Per the germline V gene, CDR1 is MNHEY and CDR2 is SMNVEV (reference sequence). Trimming took 6 bases from V and 8 from J, leaving 10 bases between them. The CDR3 covers 12 residues. CDR3: CASRAIGEKLFF. The CDR3 DNA reads as TGTGCCAGCAGGGCAATAGGGGAAAAACTGTTTTTT.

This clonotype turned up a few times. The chain links TRBV5-1 to TRBJ2-1; perhaps TRBD1 as D (5 bases). The CDR3 sequence is 16 residues long. Germline V gives CDR1 SGHRS, CDR2 YFSETQ. V gave up 0 bases and J gave up 0 bases, with 10 bases separating them. This chain's CDR3 is CASSLATVYSYNEQFF. DNA of the CDR3: TGCGCCAGCAGCTTGGCGACAGTGTACTCCTACAATGAGCAGTTCTTC. The full variable domain, rest sourced from reference TRBV5-1 and TRBJ2-1, is KAGVTQTPRYLIKTRGQQVTLSCSPISGHRSVSWYQQTPGQGLQFLFEYFSETQRNKGNFPGRFSGRQFSNSRSEMNVSTLELGDSALYLCASSLATVYSYNEQFFGPGTRLTVL.

The chain uses TRBV25-1 and TRBJ2-5, with D unresolved. Germline V gene data show CDR1 as MGHDK and CDR2 as SYGVNS. V was shortened by 8 bases and J by 5 bases, with 18 bases between the two germline ends. The CDR3 extends over 14 amino acids. CDR3: CASGLPGGPETQYF. The CDR3 DNA reads as TGTGCCAGCGGCCTCCCCGGCGGCCCTGAGACCCAGTACTTC.

V usage is TRBV7-2 and J usage is TRBJ2-2; no reliable D call. Germline loops: CDR1 SGHTA, CDR2 FQGNSA. CDR3 size: 15 residues. V lost 4 bases and J 0 bases, leaving 9 bases between the germline ends. In nucleotides, the CDR3 is TGTGCCAGCAGCTCCCGGCGAGCGAACACCGGGGAGCTGTTTTTT. This encodes CASSSRRANTGELFF.

The V and J genes are TRBV29-1 and TRBJ2-2; D unresolved. The ends were cut back, 4 bases at V and 0 bases at J, with 12 bases in the middle. Germline V gene sequence: CDR1 SQVTM, CDR2 ANQGSEA. The CDR3 contains 15 residues. As DNA, the CDR3 is TGCAGCGTTGCGGTGCAGACCACGAACACCGGGGAGCTGTTTTTT. It translates to CSVAVQTTNTGELFF.

The sample holds a few counts of this clonotype. The chain is built from TRBV12-3 or TRBV12-4 and TRBJ2-2, with D maybe TRBD2 (5 bases). The CDR3 has 16 amino acids. Trimming cost V 6 bases and J 5 bases, with 19 bases left between them. CDR3 bases: TGTGCCAGCAGGATTCATAGCGTTGTAGAGACCGGGGAGCTGTTTTTT. Translation gives CASRIHSVVETGELFF.

Ten or more counts support this clonotype. The chain joins TRBV18 to TRBJ1-5; D gene ambiguous. From germline, CDR1 is KGHSH and CDR2 LQKENI. The CDR3 runs to 13 residues. The V and J ends lost 2 bases and 7 bases respectively, with 9 bases between them. The CDR3 sequence is CASSPTGNQPQHF. In DNA form, the CDR3 reads TGTGCCAGCTCACCAACGGGGAACCAGCCCCAGCATTTT. The variable domain in full, with the rest retrieved from reference TRBV18 and TRBJ1-5, is NAGVMQNPRHLVRRRGQEARLRCSPMKGHSHVYWYRQLPEEGLKFMVYLQKENIIDESGMPKERFSAEFPKEGPSILRIQQVVRGDSAAYFCASSPTGNQPQHFGDGTRLSIL.

This clonotype was counted between two and nine times. The chain carries TRBV27 and TRBJ2-6, with D maybe TRBD2 (6 bases). V gave up 11 bases and J gave up 0 bases, with 20 bases separating them. The CDR3 is 17 residues long. Germline V lookup: CDR1 MNHEY, CDR2 SMNVEV (reference sequence). This CDR3 is CAAGRRKIDSGANVLTF. The CDR3 nucleotides read TGTGCCGCGGGAAGGAGAAAAATCGACTCTGGGGCCAACGTCCTGACTTTC.

This clonotype has only a few counts. The chain uses TRBV3-1 and TRBJ2-1; TRBD2 is a possible D gene (5 bases). Germline V gives CDR1 LGHDT, CDR2 YNNKEL (reference sequence). Between the trimmed V and J ends, which lost 1 base and 12 bases, there was a span of 22 bases. The CDR3 length is 16 residues. The chain's CDR3 is CASSQGYGKMSFGQFF. The CDR3 region has the DNA TGTGCCAGCAGCCAAGGTTACGGGAAAATGTCTTTCGGGCAGTTCTTC.